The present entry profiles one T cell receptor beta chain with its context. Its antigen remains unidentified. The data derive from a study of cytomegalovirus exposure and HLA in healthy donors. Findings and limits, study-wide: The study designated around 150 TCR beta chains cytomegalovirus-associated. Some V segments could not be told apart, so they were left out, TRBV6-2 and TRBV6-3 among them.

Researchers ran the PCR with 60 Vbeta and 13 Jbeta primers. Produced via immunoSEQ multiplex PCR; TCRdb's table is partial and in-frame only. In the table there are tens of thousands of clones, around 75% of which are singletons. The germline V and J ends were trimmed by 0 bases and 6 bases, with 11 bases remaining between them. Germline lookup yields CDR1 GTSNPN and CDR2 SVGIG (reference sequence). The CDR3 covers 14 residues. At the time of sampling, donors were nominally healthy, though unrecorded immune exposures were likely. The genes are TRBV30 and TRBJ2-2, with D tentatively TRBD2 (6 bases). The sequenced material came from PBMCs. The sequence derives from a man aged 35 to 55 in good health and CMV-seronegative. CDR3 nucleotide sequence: TGTGCCTGGAGTGTTGTGAGCGGGCCCGGGGAGCTGTTTTTT. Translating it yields CAWSVVSGPGELFF.